These 7 T cell receptor beta chains were all obtained from the same sample, sequenced in a study of early T cells in non-severe SARS-CoV-2 infection. TCRdb re-called the 5' RACE reads through MiXCR, storing one row per CDR3 protein. The table shows roughly 57,000 distinct CDR3 sequences, with around 13% occurring only once. Sequencing was carried out using whole blood. The source of these receptors is an adult who was a healthcare worker with PCR-confirmed SARS-CoV-2 infection or an uninfected control (not recorded which).

V gene TRBV7-9 combines with J gene TRBJ1-2; TRBD1 matches 8 bases. CDR1 is SEHNR, CDR2 FQNEAQ, per germline (reference sequence). With V trimmed by 5 bases and J by 7 bases, 12 bases remained unmatched. The CDR3 consists of 15 residues. CDR3 nucleotide sequence: TGTGCCAGCAGCCCCAAGGCAGGGGGCGCAACTGGCTACACCTTC. This sequence encodes CASSPKAGGATGYTF.

This clonotype was seen at least ten times. This sequence joins TRBV24-1 and TRBJ1-2, with D hard to call. V shed 3 bases and J shed 6 bases, with 7 bases lying between them. The length of the CDR3 is 12 residues. The germline V gene encodes CDR1 KGHDR and CDR2 SFDVKD. CDR3 amino acids: CATSDKRNGYTF. CDR3 sequence (DNA): TGTGCCACCAGTGATAAGAGGAATGGCTACACCTTC.

This clonotype was counted at least ten times. The chain combines TRBV12-3 or TRBV12-4 with TRBJ2-3; the D is unclear. This CDR3 is 14 amino acids long. The V end lost 1 base, the J end lost 0 bases, and 5 bases lay between the germline ends. CDR3 DNA: TGTGCCAGCAGTTTAGAAGACAGCACAGATACGCAGTATTTT. This translates into CASSLEDSTDTQYF.

This clonotype was found many times. The V gene is TRBV18, the J gene TRBJ2-2; perhaps TRBD1 as D (6 bases). Germline V CDR1 and CDR2: KGHSH, LQKENI. V was pared by 6 bases and J by 1 base, with 9 bases between. The CDR3 extends over 14 amino acids. CDR3 region: CASSWGQNTGELFF. The DNA of the CDR3 is TGTGCCAGCTCGTGGGGACAGAACACCGGGGAGCTGTTTTTT.

The chain recombines TRBV20-1 with TRBJ2-3, with 10 bases aligning to TRBD2. The CDR3 loop spans 15 amino acids. The trim removed 0 bases at V and 4 bases at J, leaving 4 bases unmatched. Per germline, CDR1 DFQATT and CDR2 SNEGSKA (reference sequence). CDR3 loop: CSARDPSGGPDTQYF. The CDR3 DNA sequence: TGCAGTGCTAGAGACCCTAGCGGGGGACCAGATACGCAGTATTTT.

The CDR3, as DNA: TGCAGCGTTGACCGGGTAGGGGGGGAGACCCAGTACTTC. Amino acids: CSVDRVGGETQYF. The chain combines TRBV29-1 with TRBJ2-5; D assignment may be TRBD1 or TRBD2 (6 bases each). The V end was cut by 3 bases, the J end by 5 bases, with 13 bases between. The CDR3 spans 13 residues. In germline, CDR1 is SQVTM, CDR2 ANQGSEA.

The sample holds many counts of this clonotype. The chain carries TRBV29-1 and TRBJ2-7; maybe TRBD1 (5 bases). CDR1 is SQVTM, CDR2 ANQGSEA, per germline. Trimming cost V 5 bases and J 3 bases, with 11 bases left between them. This CDR3 is built from 12 residues. The CDR3 region has the DNA TGCAGCGTTCAGGGCGCCTACTACGAGCAGTACTTC. Translation: CSVQGAYYEQYF.